Only a few counts were recorded for the clone carrying this TCR beta chain. No antigen is known for it. These data come from a study of cytomegalovirus exposure and HLA in healthy donors. General study results and limits: Among donors in an Asian-associated ancestry cluster, a later analysis reportedly found fewer N-insertions than the roughly 650-donor mean.

V lost 5 bases to trimming and J lost 4 bases, with 12 bases between them. The CDR3 runs to 15 residues. Germline CDR1 and CDR2: SGHTA and FQGTGA. Use of 60 Vbeta and 13 Jbeta primers characterized the PCR. Some clones are missing from TCRdb's copy, which holds only in-frame ones; the method was immunoSEQ multiplex PCR. The sample has about 140,000 clones, about 75% seen once. What was sequenced was PBMCs. This TCR was recovered from a man aged 35 to 55 in good health and CMV-seronegative. This sequence joins TRBV7-3 and TRBJ2-6, with D possibly being TRBD1 (5 bases). The CDR3: CASSGASSGANVLTF. CDR3 nucleotide sequence: TGTGCCAGCAGCGGGGCCAGTTCCGGGGCCAACGTCCTGACTTTC. The complete variable domain, with remaining parts taken from reference TRBV7-3 and TRBJ2-6, reads GAGVSQTPSNKVTEKGKYVELRCDPISGHTALYWYRQSLGQGPEFLIYFQGTGAADDSGLPNDRFFAVRPEGSVSTLKIQRTERGDSAVYLCASSGASSGANVLTFGAGSRLTVL.